The sequence of this TCR beta chain was determined in a study of technical replicates of blood from several donors. The V gene's germline CDR1 is MGHDK and CDR2 SYGVNS. The CDR3 runs to 14 residues. V shed 2 bases and J shed 0 bases, with 6 bases lying between them. TCRdb's table, derived via immunoSEQ multiplex PCR, lists solely in-frame clones and lacks some. In the table there are about 75,000 clones, roughly 91% of which are singletons. The origin of this receptor is a human donor in good health. Some clones in this sample may be carry-over from other donors' samples. Sequences were obtained from T cells isolated from PBMCs. The chain combines TRBV25-1 with TRBJ2-3; possibly TRBD1 for D (5 bases). In DNA form, the CDR3 reads TGTGCCAGCAGTGAAGGGGCTAGCACAGATACGCAGTATTTT. Amino acid sequence: CASSEGASTDTQYF.